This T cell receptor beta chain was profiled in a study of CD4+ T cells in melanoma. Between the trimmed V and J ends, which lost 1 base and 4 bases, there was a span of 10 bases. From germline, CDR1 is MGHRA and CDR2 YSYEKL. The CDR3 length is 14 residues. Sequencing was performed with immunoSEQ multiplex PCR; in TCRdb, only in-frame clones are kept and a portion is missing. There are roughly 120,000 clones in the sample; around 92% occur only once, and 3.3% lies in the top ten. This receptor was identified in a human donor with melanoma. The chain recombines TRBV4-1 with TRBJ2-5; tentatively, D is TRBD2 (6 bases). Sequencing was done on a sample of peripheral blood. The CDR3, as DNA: TGCGCCAGCAGCCAAGGGGCGGGGTTAGAGACCCAGTACTTC. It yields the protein CASSQGAGLETQYF.